One sample yielded the 32 T cell receptor beta chains listed below, sequenced in a study of beta chain features in type 1 diabetes. Sequenced material consisted of expressed TCRB transcripts (all of the isolated RNA was reverse transcribed). Profiled with immunoSEQ multiplex PCR; TCRdb holds only in-frame clones, not every one. In the table there are 400,000 to 450,000 clones, around 13% of which are singletons. The sample taken for sequencing was naive CD4+ T cells from blood. The origin of the receptors is a man aged 25 to 40 in good health.

This clone was observed a few times. The chain links TRBV5-1 to TRBJ2-2; 7 bases are a match to TRBD1. CDR1 SGHRS and CDR2 YFSETQ come from the germline V gene. The ends lost 1 base at V and 1 base at J; junction bases unmatched: 4. This CDR3 contains 16 residues. CDR3 loop: CASSLMNRGNTGELFF. The CDR3 coding sequence is TGCGCCAGCAGCTTGATGAACAGGGGGAACACCGGGGAGCTGTTTTTT.

This chain connects TRBV5-4 to TRBJ2-1; 10 nucleotides agree with TRBD2. This CDR3 contains 16 residues. Trimming took 3 bases from V and 0 from J; bases not matched to a gene: 3. Germline CDR1 SGHNT, CDR2 YYREEE (reference sequence). CDR3 DNA: TGTGCCAGCAGCTCGGAGCGGGGGGGCTCCTACAATGAGCAGTTCTTC. It is translated as CASSSERGGSYNEQFF. The complete variable domain, with remaining parts taken from reference TRBV5-4 and TRBJ2-1, reads ETGVTQSPTHLIKTRGQQVTLRCSSQSGHNTVSWYQQALGQGPQFIFQYYREEENGRGNFPPRFSGLQFPNYSSELNVNALELDDSALYLCASSSERGGSYNEQFFGPGTRLTVL.

This clone was counted between two and nine times. The CDR3 loop reads CASSWDRKRTDTQYF. The DNA for the CDR3 is TGCGCCAGCAGCTGGGACAGAAAAAGGACAGATACGCAGTATTTT. The chain employs TRBV5-1 and TRBJ2-3, with 7 bases aligning to TRBD1. J was trimmed by 3 bases and V by 3 bases; bases with no gene match: 7. The germline CDR1 and CDR2 sequences are SGHRS and YFSETQ. The CDR3 sequence is 15 residues long.

A note on this clone: One junction end does not reproduce the germline sequence, and a read error may be involved. The chain couples TRBV6-5 to TRBJ2-7, with D perhaps matching TRBD1 (6 bases). The germline V gene has CDR1 MNHEY and CDR2 SVGAGI. The CDR3 is made up of 12 amino acids. As DNA, the CDR3 is TGTGCCAGCAGTTACGGTGGGGGCCCCCGCCTTTTC. Translating gives CASSYGGGPRLF.

This clone was detected a few times. V gene TRBV7-8 combines with J gene TRBJ2-5; no clear D gene. Deletions cut 0 bases from V and 1 base from J, with 12 bases between. CDR1 and CDR2 from the germline V gene are SGHVS and FQNEAQ. The length of the CDR3 is 16 residues. The CDR3 DNA is TGTGCCAGCAGCTTAGCCCTGTCGTGGCCCCAAGAGACCCAGTACTTC. Its translation is CASSLALSWPQETQYF.

This clone was recorded a few times. The chain links TRBV9 to TRBJ1-1; TRBD1 matches 9 bases. The CDR3 length is 14 residues. Germline V gene lookup returns CDR1 SGDLS and CDR2 YYNGEE. After removal of 0 bases from V and 6 bases from J, the junction contained 3 bases not matched to a gene. The CDR3 protein is CASSVGTGGSEAFF. CDR3 nucleotide sequence: TGTGCCAGCAGCGTAGGAACAGGGGGCTCTGAAGCTTTCTTT.

The genes are TRBV14 and TRBJ2-3; 7 nucleotides agree with TRBD2. Losses at the gene ends were 2 bases for V and 3 bases for J; bases not matched to a gene: 5. Germline V lookup: CDR1 SGHDN, CDR2 FVKESK. The CDR3 length is 15 residues. The CDR3 protein is CASSQWTSSTDTQYF. In nucleotides, the CDR3 is TGTGCCAGCAGCCAATGGACTAGTAGTACAGATACGCAGTATTTT.

The rearrangement joins TRBV6-5 to TRBJ2-1; no firm D call. This CDR3 has 15 amino acids. Germline CDR1 MNHEY, CDR2 SVGAGI. Trimming removed 0 bases at V and 8 bases at J, with 14 bases between. CDR3 in DNA: TGTGCCAGCAGTTACTCAGGACGTGAATGGGATGAGCAGTTCTTC. This translates into CASSYSGREWDEQFF.

The V and J genes are TRBV9 and TRBJ2-7; no clear D. This CDR3 is built from 9 residues. Germline V gene sequence: CDR1 SGDLS, CDR2 YYNGEE. For the CDR3, the DNA is TGTGACCTGCGCGACGAGCAGTACGTC. It is translated as CDLRDEQYV.

The chain links TRBV9 to TRBJ2-5; D perhaps matches TRBD1 (6 bases). The CDR3 extends over 16 amino acids. The germline V gene has CDR1 SGDLS and CDR2 YYNGEE. The ends were cut back, 0 bases at V and 1 base at J, with 13 bases in the middle. CDR3 nucleotide sequence: TGTGCCAGCAGCGTAGGTCTGGGGGCGCGCCAAGAGACCCAGTACTTC. Translating it yields CASSVGLGARQETQYF.

This clone was picked up a small number of times. The gene calls are TRBV4-3 and TRBJ2-3; D is ambiguous. CDR1 LGHNA and CDR2 YSLEER come from the germline V gene. The CDR3 totals 14 residues. V shed 7 bases and J shed 7 bases, with 18 bases lying between them. The CDR3 spells CASTSTDSPNTQYF. The CDR3 DNA follows: TGCGCCAGCACCTCAACCGACTCTCCAAATACGCAGTATTTT.

This clone was seen a few times. CDR3 DNA: TGCAGTGTTGAATCTGGCTACACCTTC. Translated, it gives CSVESGYTF. The rearrangement joins TRBV20-1 to TRBJ1-2; D remains ambiguous. CDR1 and CDR2 from the germline V gene are DFQATT and SNEGSKA (reference sequence). The CDR3 runs 9 residues. V lost 7 bases and J 7 bases, leaving 7 bases between the germline ends.

On this clone: This sample includes further DNA sequences coding for the same CDR3. The chain uses TRBV5-1 and TRBJ2-5; perhaps TRBD1 as D (5 bases). V lost 2 bases to trimming and J lost 1 base, with 6 bases between them. The CDR3 has 13 residues. The germline V gene has CDR1 SGHRS and CDR2 YFSETQ. The CDR3 spells CASSLDSQETQYF. In DNA, the CDR3 is TGCGCCAGCAGCTTAGACAGCCAAGAGACCCAGTACTTC.

In this sample, this clone turned up a few times. The genes are TRBV10-3 and TRBJ2-2; D uncertain. This CDR3 has 13 residues. Trimming left V 3 bases short and J 5 bases short, with 7 bases between. CDR1 is ENHRY and CDR2 is SYGVKD in the germline V gene. Here the CDR3 DNA reads TGTGCCATCAGTGACAGGTCAACCGGGGAGCTGTTTTTT. Encoded protein: CAISDRSTGELFF.

V is TRBV5-1 and J is TRBJ2-1; a possible D gene is TRBD1 (5 bases). Germline CDR1 and CDR2: SGHRS and YFSETQ. This CDR3 is built from 11 residues. Deletions cut 7 bases from V and 5 bases from J, with 7 bases between. The CDR3 coding sequence is TGCGCCAGCGCAGGGCACAATGAGCAGTTCTTC. It is translated as CASAGHNEQFF.

The chain is built from TRBV23-1 and TRBJ2-2; 8 positions match TRBD2. TRBV23-1 falls under the ORF class, with uncertain function. The CDR3 consists of 15 residues. Trimming cost V 4 bases and J 3 bases; bases outside gene matches: 4. The chain's CDR3 is CASSLERGYTGELFF. CDR3 sequence (DNA): TGCGCCAGCAGTCTGGAGCGGGGGTACACCGGGGAGCTGTTTTTT.

This clone occurred a few times. CDR3 protein: CSVHQVVYNEQFF. For the CDR3, the DNA is TGCAGCGTTCATCAGGTGGTCTACAATGAGCAGTTCTTC. The chain links TRBV29-1 to TRBJ2-1, with D uncertain. Looked up from germline, CDR1 is SQVTM and CDR2 is ANQGSEA. The CDR3 extends over 13 amino acids. V shed 5 bases and J shed 3 bases, with 11 bases lying between them.

This clone came up once. The rearrangement links TRBV9 to TRBJ2-5; perhaps TRBD1 as D (6 bases). The CDR3 sequence is 14 residues long. Germline V CDR1 and CDR2: SGDLS, YYNGEE. Trimming shortened V by 3 bases and J by 5 bases, and 14 bases separated the two germline ends. The CDR3 loop reads CASSATQGRETQYF. The CDR3 region has the DNA TGTGCCAGCAGCGCGACACAGGGTCGGGAGACCCAGTACTTC. Together with reference TRBV9 and TRBJ2-5, the CDR3 gives the full variable domain: DSGVTQTPKHLITATGQRVTLRCSPRSGDLSVYWYQQSLDQGLQFLIQYYNGEERAKGNILERFSAQQFPDLHSELNLSSLELGDSALYFCASSATQGRETQYFGPGTRLLVL.

The genes are TRBV11-2 and TRBJ2-1, with 9 bases that match TRBD2. Trimming cost V 8 bases and J 3 bases; bases outside gene matches: 11. Per germline, CDR1 SGHAT and CDR2 FQNNGV. The CDR3 loop spans 16 amino acids. In DNA, the CDR3 is TGTGCCAGCGGGCGGAGACTAGCGGCCCGCTACAATGAGCAGTTCTTC. It is translated as CASGRRLAARYNEQFF.

The chain links TRBV27 to TRBJ2-5; D may be TRBD2 (6 bases). From germline, CDR1 is MNHEY and CDR2 SMNVEV (reference sequence). CDR3 length: 16 residues. Trimming left V 1 base short and J 2 bases short, with 14 bases between. This chain's CDR3 is CASSLFGGAGQETQYF. CDR3 coding DNA: TGTGCCAGCAGTTTATTTGGAGGGGCAGGACAAGAGACCCAGTACTTC.

The V and J genes are TRBV9 and TRBJ2-3; weak D call: TRBD2 (6 bases). Germline CDR1 is SGDLS and CDR2 is YYNGEE. There are 16 residues in the CDR3. V lost 1 base, J lost 1 base, and 13 bases lay in between. The CDR3 DNA is TGTGCCAGCAGCGTATGGTCGGCTAGCGGCACAGATACGCAGTATTTT. Its translation is CASSVWSASGTDTQYF.

J is TRBJ1-1 and V is TRBV7-9, with 8 bases matching TRBD1. V lost 5 bases to trimming and J lost 7 bases; unmatched junction nucleotides: 9. Germline V gene lookup returns CDR1 SEHNR and CDR2 FQNEAQ (reference sequence). The length of the CDR3 is 14 residues. CDR3 protein: CASSRGTGRFEAFF. CDR3 nucleotides: TGTGCCAGCAGCCGCGGGACAGGCCGTTTTGAAGCTTTCTTT.

V is TRBV7-3 and J is TRBJ2-5; D is possibly TRBD1 (7 bases). The germline V gene encodes CDR1 SGHTA and CDR2 FQGTGA. The V end was cut by 3 bases, the J end by 5 bases, with 16 bases between. The CDR3 extends over 15 amino acids. This chain's CDR3 is CASSLGGQSFETQYF. The DNA for the CDR3 is TGTGCCAGCAGCTTGGGGGGACAGTCCTTTGAGACCCAGTACTTC.

V is TRBV5-4 and J is TRBJ2-7; 7 bases are shared with TRBD1. The germline gives CDR1 SGHNT, CDR2 YYREEE (reference sequence). The CDR3 is 14 residues long. The CDR3 protein is CATLGGKDDYEQYF. In DNA form, the CDR3 reads TGTGCGACCCTAGGGGGCAAGGATGACTACGAGCAGTACTTC. The full variable domain, completed using reference TRBV5-4 and TRBJ2-7, is ETGVTQSPTHLIKTRGQQVTLRCSSQSGHNTVSWYQQALGQGPQFIFQYYREEENGRGNFPPRFSGLQFPNYSSELNVNALELDDSALYLCATLGGKDDYEQYFGPGTRLTVT.

The V gene is TRBV29-1, the J gene TRBJ1-3, with a tentative D call TRBD1 (5 bases). CDR3 length equals 15 residues. The germline V and J ends were trimmed by 4 bases and 0 bases, with 13 bases remaining between them. Germline CDR1 SQVTM, CDR2 ANQGSEA. DNA of the CDR3: TGCAGCGTTGTCATAGGGGCATACTCTGGAAACACCATATATTTT. This encodes CSVVIGAYSGNTIYF.

This clone was seen a few times. The rearrangement joins TRBV6-5 to TRBJ1-6; D is unresolved. CDR1 MNHEY and CDR2 SVGAGI come from the germline V gene. Trimming took 8 bases from V and 15 from J, leaving 23 bases between them. The CDR3 sequence is 14 residues long. The CDR3 DNA reads TGTGCCAGCGCAGTTGGGGTCGATACCGCTCACCTCCACTTT. The encoded protein is CASAVGVDTAHLHF.

V is TRBV7-2 and J is TRBJ2-7; D might be TRBD2 (6 bases). The CDR3 loop spans 13 amino acids. Per germline, CDR1 SGHTA and CDR2 FQGNSA. V was trimmed by 5 bases and J by 1 base, leaving 9 bases between them. The CDR3 DNA follows: TGTGCCAGCAGCCGGACTAAATCCTACGAGCAGTACGTC. Translating gives CASSRTKSYEQYV.

The genes are TRBV19 and TRBJ1-2; perhaps TRBD1 as D (6 bases). The CDR3 consists of 14 residues. Between the trimmed V and J ends, which lost 0 bases and 5 bases, there was a span of 10 bases. Germline CDR1 LNHDA, CDR2 SQIVND (reference sequence). The CDR3 is CASSIDQQGYGYTF. CDR3 DNA sequence: TGTGCCAGTAGTATAGATCAACAGGGTTATGGCTACACCTTC. Drawing the rest from reference TRBV19 and TRBJ1-2, the complete variable domain is DGGITQSPKYLFRKEGQNVTLSCEQNLNHDAMYWYRQDPGQGLRLIYYSQIVNDFQKGDIAEGYSVSREKKESFPLTVTSAQKNPTAFYLCASSIDQQGYGYTFGSGTRLTVV.

This chain connects TRBV6-5 to TRBJ2-3; D is unclear. The CDR3 totals 14 residues. Germline lookup yields CDR1 MNHEY and CDR2 SVGAGI. V was shortened by 0 bases and J by 5 bases, with 9 bases between the two germline ends. The CDR3 nucleotides read TGTGCCAGCAGTTACTCGCAGGTGGGAGATACGCAGTATTTT. Amino acids: CASSYSQVGDTQYF.

For the CDR3, the DNA is TGCAGCGCCCCAAGGGTAGCAGCTGGCTACACCTTC. Its translation: CSAPRVAAGYTF. The V call is TRBV29-1, the J call TRBJ1-2; D is uncertain. From germline, CDR1 is SQVTM and CDR2 ANQGSEA. The CDR3 has 12 residues. Trimming took off 7 bases at V and 7 bases at J, with 16 bases between the two ends.

The CDR3 sequence: CASSKLAAQETQYF. DNA of the CDR3: TGTGCCAGCAGTAAACTAGCAGCCCAAGAGACCCAGTACTTC. The chain has TRBV25-1 and TRBJ2-5; tentative D call: TRBD2 (6 bases). With 5 bases removed from V and 1 base from J, the gap between germline ends came to 11 bases. The germline gives CDR1 MGHDK, CDR2 SYGVNS. The CDR3 spans 14 residues. The full variable domain, its missing parts supplied by reference TRBV25-1 and TRBJ2-5, is EADIYQTPRYLVIGTGKKITLECSQTMGHDKMYWYQQDPGMELHLIHYSYGVNSTEKGDLSSESTVSRIRTEHFPLTLESARPSHTSQYLCASSKLAAQETQYFGPGTRLLVL.

This clone turned up a few times. The chain uses TRBV19 and TRBJ2-3, with D perhaps matching TRBD2 (6 bases). The CDR3 totals 14 residues. Deletions cut 3 bases from V and 4 bases from J, with 11 bases between. The germline CDR1 and CDR2 sequences are LNHDA and SQIVND (reference sequence). CDR3 region: CASSISGGSDTQYF. CDR3 nucleotides: TGTGCCAGTAGTATTAGCGGCGGTTCAGATACGCAGTATTTT. Using reference TRBV19 and TRBJ2-3 for the parts outside the CDR3, the full variable domain is DGGITQSPKYLFRKEGQNVTLSCEQNLNHDAMYWYRQDPGQGLRLIYYSQIVNDFQKGDIAEGYSVSREKKESFPLTVTSAQKNPTAFYLCASSISGGSDTQYFGPGTRLTVL.